This T cell receptor beta chain was observed in a study of shared clonotypes between healthy human individuals. Notes on the study in general: Rarefaction showed sorted-subset sequencing was incomplete despite large depth. Researchers found naive subsets generally carried larger estimated richness than memory subsets. In contrast to clonotypes shared by all four donors, non-shared clonotypes had lower generation probabilities.

Worth noting for this clone: Its antigen is as yet unknown. This same CDR3 is encoded by further DNA sequences in the sample.

The protocol was immunoSEQ multiplex PCR, while the TCRdb copy is restricted to in-frame clones and leaves out a portion. Found here are 2 million to 2.5 million clones, around 95% of them singletons; the top ten hold over 0.1%. Caucasian adults living in Nashville, Tennessee, provided all samples. Material: naive CD4+ T cells sorted from blood. As to subset: CD45RA+ positively selected. This TCR derives from a man aged 18 to 30 in good health.

CDR3 bases: TGTGCCAGCAGCTTATACGACAGGGATAATTCACCCCTCCACTTT. It specifies CASSLYDRDNSPLHF. J is TRBJ1-6 and V is TRBV5-4; 7 bases match TRBD1. The ends lost 2 bases at V and 5 bases at J; junction bases unmatched: 4. The CDR3 is 15 residues long. Germline V gene lookup returns CDR1 SGHNT and CDR2 YYREEE (reference sequence).